One and the same sample provided the 5 T cell receptor beta chains below, sequenced in a study of T-cell memory formation after mild COVID-19 (dated by TCRdb to about 2021). Library preparation was by 5' RACE. Reads for this sample came from an Illumina NovaSeq 6000. In-frame beta chains were kept once TCRdb had trimmed the public reads at Q25 with fastp and called clones with MiXCR. Identical CDR3 protein sequences are pooled into one entry, listed with their most common genes and DNA. In all, the sample holds around 200,000 distinct CDR3 sequences, and under 20% of those were seen once. The biggest ten clones account for 3% to 4.5% of the sample. The sample consisted of PBMCs or a T cell subset sorted from them (not recorded which). The receptors derive from a man between 18 and 29 years old who had mild COVID-19 (a few samples of this study predate the infection). The sample titles of this study are shuffled in the database, so cell type and time point are left out; the donor was told from shared clones.

The genes are TRBV28 and TRBJ1-3, with a weak D call TRBD1 (5 bases). CDR1 and CDR2 from the germline V gene are MDHEN and SYDVKM. Trimming took off 6 bases at V and 0 bases at J, with 15 bases between the two ends. The CDR3 spans 16 residues. This CDR3 is CASRQATAYSGNTIYF. The DNA for the CDR3 is TGTGCCAGCAGGCAAGCGACAGCCTACTCTGGAAACACCATATATTTT.

This clonotype was recorded a few times. The chain carries TRBV7-2 and TRBJ2-7; 8 nucleotides align to TRBD2. J lost 3 bases, V lost 4 bases, and 14 bases had no gene match. The germline V gene encodes CDR1 SGHTA and CDR2 FQGNSA. The CDR3 is 17 residues long. The CDR3 region is CASSSTRGAGIGYEQYF. CDR3 DNA sequence: TGTGCCAGCAGCTCCACGCGGGGGGCCGGTATTGGCTACGAGCAGTACTTC. Full variable domain (rest looked up from reference TRBV7-2 and TRBJ2-7): GAGVSQSPSNKVTEKGKDVELRCDPISGHTALYWYRQSLGQGLEFLIYFQGNSAPDKSGLPSDRFSAERTGGSVSTLTIQRTQQEDSAVYLCASSSTRGAGIGYEQYFGPGTRLTVT.

This clonotype was picked up a small number of times. The chain has TRBV4-3 and TRBJ2-2; D is possibly TRBD2 (6 bases). Per germline, CDR1 LGHNA and CDR2 YSLEER. V was clipped by 0 bases and J by 6 bases, with 20 bases between them. The CDR3 length is 18 residues. CDR3 in amino acids: CASSQDYSPGRDAGELFF. The DNA for the CDR3 is TGCGCCAGCAGCCAAGATTATTCACCGGGGCGGGACGCCGGGGAGCTGTTTTTT.

The chain is built from TRBV7-2 and TRBJ2-3; tentative D call: TRBD1 (5 bases). The germline V and J ends were trimmed by 5 bases and 4 bases, with 28 bases remaining between them. The V gene's germline CDR1 is SGHTA and CDR2 FQGNSA. The CDR3 extends over 19 amino acids. DNA of the CDR3: TGTGCCAGCAGCCCACGTCGCCCCCCCAGGGTTAGGATTTCAGATACGCAGTATTTT. Its translation: CASSPRRPPRVRISDTQYF.

In its sample, this clonotype was seen many times. V is TRBV5-1 and J is TRBJ1-1; maybe TRBD1 (5 bases). CDR3 size: 14 residues. The germline V gene encodes CDR1 SGHRS and CDR2 YFSETQ. V was shortened by 7 bases and J by 1 base, with 14 bases between the two germline ends. For the CDR3, the DNA is TGCGCCAGCGGAAAAACAGGACAGAACACTGAAGCTTTCTTT. This codes for CASGKTGQNTEAFF.